These T cell receptor beta chains were read from a single sample in a study of response to subunit inactivated influenza vaccine. TCRdb fed the RT-PCR reads into MiXCR, producing one record per CDR3 protein. The data hold 550,000 to 600,000 distinct CDR3 sequences, with around 11% observed a single time. Sequenced material: PBMCs from blood, taken on the day of vaccination. The receptors stem from a man between 45 and 60 years old who received an inactivated influenza vaccine. CDR3s include the opening cysteine and the closing phenylalanine or tryptophan. The order of the fields is V gene, J gene, CDR3 protein.

>TRBV7-2|TRBJ2-1
CASTSDRGFYNEQFF
>TRBV9|TRBJ2-4
CASSGGLGADIQYF
>TRBV4-1|TRBJ2-1
CASSQGEGTNEQFF
>TRBV6-2/TRBV6-3|TRBJ1-2
CASGSRGEGYGYTF
>TRBV7-9|TRBJ1-1
CASSLGGYSVNTEAFF
>TRBV7-2|TRBJ2-2
CASSFVGTGELFF
>TRBV3-1|TRBJ2-5
CASSPTLSLGTETQYF
>TRBV5-1|TRBJ2-1
CASSLQTGATSGNEQFF
>TRBV29-1|TRBJ2-1
CSVEDVRLAVLSEQFF
>TRBV20-1|TRBJ1-2
CSARDQSPQGDPYGYTF
>TRBV4-2|TRBJ2-7
CASSQFPGQAREQYF
>TRBV20-1|TRBJ2-1
CSAGLWGGAFNEQFF
>TRBV10-3|TRBJ2-1
CAISESGRNEQFF
>TRBV18|TRBJ1-1
CASSPRLRPSFGEEGPNTEAFF
>TRBV5-1|TRBJ2-5
CASSQGTGSETRTQYF
>TRBV29-1|TRBJ2-2
CSVSTLGTSGTSNTGELFF
>TRBV24-1|TRBJ2-1
CATSITSGISINEQFF
>TRBV7-9|TRBJ2-2
CASSLAWAPQAGELFF
>TRBV9|TRBJ2-2
CASAVGAFNTGELFF
>TRBV7-9|TRBJ1-3
CASSPWGENGNTIYF
>TRBV20-1|TRBJ2-7
CSAALAGGNYEQYF
>TRBV5-6|TRBJ2-7
CASSSVGMLTGVIYEQYF
>TRBV30|TRBJ2-3
CAWSVMTRDTQYF
>TRBV28|TRBJ2-7
CASSSTYGGIPYEQYF
>TRBV20-1|TRBJ2-5
CSAPTRGGETQYF
>TRBV29-1|TRBJ1-1
CSGEQGKNTEAFF
>TRBV30|TRBJ2-5
CAWTFGGFGTQYF
>TRBV6-1|TRBJ1-5
CASSGRGDQPQHF
>TRBV6-2/TRBV6-3|TRBJ2-1
CASSWTGGTDEQFF
>TRBV4-2|TRBJ2-1
CASSQEVAYYSSYNEQFF
>TRBV6-1|TRBJ2-7
CASRRTFGGELNYEQYF
>TRBV10-3|TRBJ2-7
CAISRTSVLYEQYF
>TRBV7-9|TRBJ2-5
CASSLVPTSRGETQYF
>TRBV30|TRBJ1-1
CAWRSLNTEAFF
>TRBV10-3|TRBJ2-7
CATQNRDEQYF
>TRBV12-5|TRBJ2-3
CASVPSSRLADNTDTQYF
>TRBV3-1|TRBJ2-1
CASSQDRLTGEQFF
>TRBV5-1|TRBJ2-7
CASTSGRAYEQYF
>TRBV28|TRBJ2-7
CASSYGTSGSSYEQYF
>TRBV10-3|TRBJ2-1
CAISPARPLGNEQFF
>TRBV5-1|TRBJ2-1
CASSLNGAPEQFF
>TRBV6-2/TRBV6-3|TRBJ2-5
CASSWRPGQDTQETQYF
>TRBV7-2|TRBJ1-2
CASSFGSGDRGFGTAF
>TRBV5-6|TRBJ2-3
CASSLDGGPSGTDTQYF
>TRBV5-1|TRBJ2-3
CASRAGTSGITDTQYF
>TRBV5-4|TRBJ2-7
CASSLGQATLYEQYF
>TRBV5-1|TRBJ2-1
CASSLETGNVGEQFF
>TRBV14|TRBJ1-1
CASSSGPPWGTEAFF
>TRBV28|TRBJ2-2
CASWGSNTGELFF
>TRBV5-6|TRBJ2-1
CASSMRGVPRDEQFF